This T cell receptor beta chain was captured by sequencing in a study of early T cells in non-severe SARS-CoV-2 infection. Across the whole study: Sequencing input comprised bulk RNA from unsorted whole blood; chain pairing was not available. Study conclusions and caveats: VDJdb-based annotation leaned toward anti-spike CD8 responses and missed private and CD4 specificities.

Unique molecular identifiers tagged individual cDNA molecules. One entry per CDR3 protein, called by TCRdb with MiXCR from the 5' RACE reads. The data contain tens of thousands of distinct CDR3 sequences, 5.5% to 7.5% of them singletons. The CDR3 consists of 12 residues. Germline V gene lookup returns CDR1 SGHDT and CDR2 YYEEEE. The ends were cut back, 8 bases at V and 4 bases at J, with 7 bases in the middle. This clonotype appeared many times. Its antigen is not known. Material for sequencing was whole blood. The receptor comes from an adult who was a healthcare worker with PCR-confirmed SARS-CoV-2 infection or an uninfected control (not recorded which). V is TRBV5-6 and J is TRBJ1-6; D ambiguous. The DNA of the CDR3 is TGTGCCAGTGGGCAGTATAATTCACCCCTCCACTTT. It encodes CASGQYNSPLHF. The variable domain in full, with the rest retrieved from reference TRBV5-6 and TRBJ1-6, is DAGVTQSPTHLIKTRGQQVTLRCSPKSGHDTVSWYQQALGQGPQFIFQYYEEEERQRGNFPDRFSGHQFPNYSSELNVNALLLGDSALYLCASGQYNSPLHFGNGTRLTVT.